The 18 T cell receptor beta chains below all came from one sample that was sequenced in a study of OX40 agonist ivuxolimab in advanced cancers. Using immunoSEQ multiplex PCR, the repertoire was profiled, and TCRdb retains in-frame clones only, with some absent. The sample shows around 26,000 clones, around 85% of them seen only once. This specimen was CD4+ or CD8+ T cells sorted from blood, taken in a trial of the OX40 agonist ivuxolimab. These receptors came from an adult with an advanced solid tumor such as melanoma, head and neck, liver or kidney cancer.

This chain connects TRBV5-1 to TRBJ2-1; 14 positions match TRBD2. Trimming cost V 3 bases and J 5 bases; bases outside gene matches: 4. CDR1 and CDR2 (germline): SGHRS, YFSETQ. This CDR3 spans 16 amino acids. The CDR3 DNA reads TGCGCCAGCAGCTCGGGACTAGCGGGAGTAAACAATGAGCAGTTCTTC. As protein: CASSSGLAGVNNEQFF.

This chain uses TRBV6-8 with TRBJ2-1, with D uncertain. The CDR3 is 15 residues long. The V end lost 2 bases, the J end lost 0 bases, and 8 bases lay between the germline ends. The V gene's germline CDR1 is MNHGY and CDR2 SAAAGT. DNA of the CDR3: TGTGCCAGCAGTTACGGCAGTAGCTCCTACAATGAGCAGTTCTTC. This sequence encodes CASSYGSSSYNEQFF.

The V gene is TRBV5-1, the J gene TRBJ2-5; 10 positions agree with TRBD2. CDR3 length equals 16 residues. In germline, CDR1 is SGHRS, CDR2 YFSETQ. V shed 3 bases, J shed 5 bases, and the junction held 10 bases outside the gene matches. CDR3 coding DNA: TGCGCCAGCAGCTCGGACCTTAGCGGGAGGAGGGAGACCCAGTACTTC. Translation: CASSSDLSGRRETQYF.

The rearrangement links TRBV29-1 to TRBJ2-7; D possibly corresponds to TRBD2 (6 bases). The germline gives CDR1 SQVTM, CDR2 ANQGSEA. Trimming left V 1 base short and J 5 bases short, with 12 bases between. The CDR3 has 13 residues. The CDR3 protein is CSVEAGEYHEQYF. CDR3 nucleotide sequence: TGCAGCGTTGAAGCGGGGGAGTACCACGAGCAGTACTTC.

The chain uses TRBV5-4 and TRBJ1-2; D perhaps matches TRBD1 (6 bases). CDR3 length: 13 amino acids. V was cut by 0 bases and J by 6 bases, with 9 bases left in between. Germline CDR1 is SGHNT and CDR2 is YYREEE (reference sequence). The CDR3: CASSLAGDNGYTF. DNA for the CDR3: TGTGCCAGCAGCTTGGCAGGGGATAATGGCTACACCTTC.

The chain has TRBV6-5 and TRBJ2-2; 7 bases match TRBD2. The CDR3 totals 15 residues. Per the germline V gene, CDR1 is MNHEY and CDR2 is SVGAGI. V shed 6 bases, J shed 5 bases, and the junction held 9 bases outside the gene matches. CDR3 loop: CASRPRTSGTGELFF. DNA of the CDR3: TGTGCCAGCAGGCCTAGGACTAGTGGGACCGGGGAGCTGTTTTTT.

The CDR3 DNA follows: TGTGCCAGCAGCCCTAACTCACTAGCGGGGTCCTACGAGCAGTACTTC. Amino acids: CASSPNSLAGSYEQYF. The chain couples TRBV4-2 to TRBJ2-7; TRBD2 matches 10 bases. Trimming removed 4 bases from V and 1 base from J; junction bases left unmatched: 7. CDR3 size: 16 residues. Germline V gives CDR1 LGHNA, CDR2 YNFKEQ.

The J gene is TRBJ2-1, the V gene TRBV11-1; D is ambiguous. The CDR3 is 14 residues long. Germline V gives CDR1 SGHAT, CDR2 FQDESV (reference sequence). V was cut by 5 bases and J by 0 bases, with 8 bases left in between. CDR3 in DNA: TGTGCCAGCAGCGTGGACGTCTCCTACAATGAGCAGTTCTTC. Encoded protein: CASSVDVSYNEQFF.

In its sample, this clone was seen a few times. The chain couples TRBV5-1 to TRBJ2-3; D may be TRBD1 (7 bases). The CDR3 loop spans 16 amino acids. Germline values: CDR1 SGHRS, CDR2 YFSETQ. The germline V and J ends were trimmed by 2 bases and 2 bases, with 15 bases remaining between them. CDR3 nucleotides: TGCGCCAGCAGCTTACTAGCCGGGACAGTCACAGATACGCAGTATTTT. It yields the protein CASSLLAGTVTDTQYF.

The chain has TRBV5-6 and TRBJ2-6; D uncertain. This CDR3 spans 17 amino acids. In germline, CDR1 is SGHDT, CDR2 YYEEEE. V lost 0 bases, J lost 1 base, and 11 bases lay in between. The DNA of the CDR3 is TGTGCCAGCAGCTTGGCGGGCGGACGGTCTGGGGCCAACGTCCTGACTTTC. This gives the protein CASSLAGGRSGANVLTF.

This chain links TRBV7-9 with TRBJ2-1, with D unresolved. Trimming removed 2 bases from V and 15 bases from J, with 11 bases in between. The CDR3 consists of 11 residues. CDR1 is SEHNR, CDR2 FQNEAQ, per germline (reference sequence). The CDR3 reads CASSLLGPPFF. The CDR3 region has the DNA TGTGCCAGCAGCTTACTGGGCCCCCCGTTCTTC.

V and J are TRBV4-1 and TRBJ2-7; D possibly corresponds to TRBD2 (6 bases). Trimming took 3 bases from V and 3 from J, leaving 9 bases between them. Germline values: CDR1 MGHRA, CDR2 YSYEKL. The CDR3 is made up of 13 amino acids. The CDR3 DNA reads TGCGCCAGCAGCCAGGGACTCGACTACGAGCAGTACTTC. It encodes CASSQGLDYEQYF.

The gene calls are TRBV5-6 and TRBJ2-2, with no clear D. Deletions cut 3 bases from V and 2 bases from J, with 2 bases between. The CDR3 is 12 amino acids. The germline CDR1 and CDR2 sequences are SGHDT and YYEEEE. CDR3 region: CASSYNTGELFF. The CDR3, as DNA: TGTGCCAGCAGCTACAACACCGGGGAGCTGTTTTTT.

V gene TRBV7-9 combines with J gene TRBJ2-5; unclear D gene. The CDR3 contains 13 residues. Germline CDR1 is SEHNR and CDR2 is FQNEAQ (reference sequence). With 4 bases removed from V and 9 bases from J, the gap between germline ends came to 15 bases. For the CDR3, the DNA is TGTGCCAGCAGCTCCCCTGGAGAAGGTCCCCAGTACTTC. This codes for CASSSPGEGPQYF.

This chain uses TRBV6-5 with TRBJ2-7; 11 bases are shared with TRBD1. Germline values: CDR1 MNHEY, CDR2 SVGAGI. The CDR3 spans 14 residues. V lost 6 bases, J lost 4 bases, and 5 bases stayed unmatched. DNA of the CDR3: TGTGCCAGCAGCCAAGGACAGGGGGCTTACGAGCAGTACTTC. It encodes CASSQGQGAYEQYF.

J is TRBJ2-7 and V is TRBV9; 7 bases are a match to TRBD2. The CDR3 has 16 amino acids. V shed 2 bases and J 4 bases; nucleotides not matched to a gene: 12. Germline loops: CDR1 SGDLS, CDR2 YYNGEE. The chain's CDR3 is CASSVRLADPIYEQYF. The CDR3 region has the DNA TGTGCCAGCAGCGTCAGGCTAGCGGACCCGATTTACGAGCAGTACTTC. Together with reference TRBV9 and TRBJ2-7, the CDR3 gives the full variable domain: DSGVTQTPKHLITATGQRVTLRCSPRSGDLSVYWYQQSLDQGLQFLIQYYNGEERAKGNILERFSAQQFPDLHSELNLSSLELGDSALYFCASSVRLADPIYEQYFGPGTRLTVT.

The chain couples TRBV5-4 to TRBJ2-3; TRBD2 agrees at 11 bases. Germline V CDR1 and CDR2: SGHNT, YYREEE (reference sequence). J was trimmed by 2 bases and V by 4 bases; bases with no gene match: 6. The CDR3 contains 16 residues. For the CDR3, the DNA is TGTGCCAGCAGCACCCTAGCGGGGGGACACACAGATACGCAGTATTTT. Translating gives CASSTLAGGHTDTQYF. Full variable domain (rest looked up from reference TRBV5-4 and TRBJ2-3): ETGVTQSPTHLIKTRGQQVTLRCSSQSGHNTVSWYQQALGQGPQFIFQYYREEENGRGNFPPRFSGLQFPNYSSELNVNALELDDSALYLCASSTLAGGHTDTQYFGPGTRLTVL.

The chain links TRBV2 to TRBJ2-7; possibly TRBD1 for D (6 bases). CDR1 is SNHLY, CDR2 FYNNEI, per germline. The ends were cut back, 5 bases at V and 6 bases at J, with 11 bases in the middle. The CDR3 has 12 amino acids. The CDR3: CASSPQGLEQYF. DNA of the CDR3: TGTGCCAGCAGTCCACAGGGTCTCGAGCAGTACTTC.